One sample yielded the 12 T cell receptor beta chains listed below, sequenced in a study of cytotoxic CD8 clonotypes in ibrutinib-treated CLL. Sequenced by immunoSEQ multiplex PCR; TCRdb stores in-frame clones only, minus some. The sample contains approximately 200,000 clones, over 55% of which appear only once. Sequenced here: PBMCs, sampled after 24 months of ibrutinib treatment. The source is a human donor with chronic lymphocytic leukemia.

CDR3 DNA: TGCGCCAGCAGTGGTGGCGTGGGATCGGCGGATAACAATGAGCAGTTCTTC. As protein: CASSGGVGSADNNEQFF. The chain employs TRBV10-1 and TRBJ2-1; D remains ambiguous. V was trimmed by 4 bases and J by 5 bases, leaving 21 bases between them. CDR1 and CDR2 (germline): WNHNN, SYGVQD (reference sequence). This CDR3 comprises 17 residues.

The chain links TRBV6-5 to TRBJ1-1; tentatively, D is TRBD1 (6 bases). Germline CDR1 MNHEY, CDR2 SVGAGI. Between the trimmed V and J ends, which lost 7 bases and 12 bases, there was a span of 15 bases. This CDR3 region has 11 residues. The CDR3 loop reads CASIKGGESFF. For the CDR3, the DNA is TGTGCCAGCATCAAAGGGGGTGAGTCTTTCTTT.

Regarding this clone: Germline and junction disagree at one end, which may indicate a read error. V gene TRBV5-4 combines with J gene TRBJ1-5; 9 nucleotides match TRBD1. The CDR3 consists of 15 residues. In germline, CDR1 is SGHNT, CDR2 YYREEE (reference sequence). The CDR3: CASSQGTGRHQPQHF. Here the CDR3 DNA reads TGCGCCAGCAGCCAAGGGACAGGGCGGCATCAGCCCCAGCATTTT.

In its sample, this clone was seen once. This chain joins TRBV5-4 and TRBJ2-7; TRBD1 might be the D (6 bases). V was cut by 4 bases and J by 7 bases, with 15 bases left in between. This CDR3 is built from 13 residues. CDR1 is SGHNT and CDR2 is YYREEE in the germline V gene (reference sequence). The CDR3 DNA reads as TGTGCCAGCAGCATCCAAGGCGGACAGGAGCAGTACTTC. This gives the protein CASSIQGGQEQYF.

The V call is TRBV2, the J call TRBJ1-2, with TRBD1 matching 9 bases. Germline values: CDR1 SNHLY, CDR2 FYNNEI. This CDR3 comprises 13 residues. V was pared by 5 bases and J by 4 bases, with 2 bases of the junction left unmatched. DNA of the CDR3: TGTGCCAGCAGTAGGGGACAGGGCTATGGCTACACCTTC. This translates into CASSRGQGYGYTF.

The chain employs TRBV6-5 and TRBJ2-2; the D is unclear. The CDR3 is 15 residues long. Trimming took 3 bases from V and 0 from J, leaving 8 bases between them. From germline, CDR1 is MNHEY and CDR2 SVGAGI. CDR3 amino acids: CASSYSKSNTGELFF. The CDR3 DNA follows: TGTGCCAGCAGTTATTCTAAGTCGAACACCGGGGAGCTGTTTTTT.

The chain is built from TRBV7-9 and TRBJ2-6; D unresolved. V was pared by 2 bases and J by 2 bases, with 16 bases between. From germline, CDR1 is SEHNR and CDR2 FQNEAQ (reference sequence). This CDR3 region has 18 residues. The chain's CDR3 is CASSLKRVSNPGANVLTF. DNA for the CDR3: TGTGCCAGCAGCTTAAAAAGGGTGTCAAACCCTGGGGCCAACGTCCTGACTTTC.

This clone appeared a single time. The rearrangement uses TRBV6-6 and TRBJ2-7; D unresolved. The germline CDR1 and CDR2 sequences are MNHNY and SVGAGI (reference sequence). The CDR3 spans 15 residues. Trimming shortened V by 2 bases and J by 5 bases, and 16 bases separated the two germline ends. CDR3 DNA: TGTGCCAGCAGTTACCCAACTCAAGGGCTCGACGAGCAGTACTTC. This translates into CASSYPTQGLDEQYF.

V and J are TRBV27 and TRBJ2-1; 8 bases agree with TRBD2. Germline V gene sequence: CDR1 MNHEY, CDR2 SMNVEV (reference sequence). CDR3 length: 11 residues. V gave up 9 bases and J gave up 9 bases; unmatched junction bases: 4. The CDR3 DNA reads as TGTGCCAGTGGGACTAGGGCTGAGCAGTTCTTC. This codes for CASGTRAEQFF.

The J gene is TRBJ1-5, the V gene TRBV30; 7 bases agree with TRBD1. Germline-derived CDR1 and CDR2 are GTSNPN and SVGIG (reference sequence). Trimming took 4 bases from V and 0 from J; bases not matched to a gene: 3. The CDR3 contains 14 residues. CDR3 bases: TGTGCCTGGACCACAGGGGTTAGCAATCAGCCCCAGCATTTT. It translates to CAWTTGVSNQPQHF. The full variable domain, with the rest looked up from reference TRBV30 and TRBJ1-5, is SQTIHQWPATLVQPVGSPLSLECTVEGTSNPNLYWYRQAAGRGLQLLFYSVGIGQISSEVPQNLSASRPQDRQFILSSKKLLLSDSGFYLCAWTTGVSNQPQHFGDGTRLSIL.

J is TRBJ2-1 and V is TRBV7-6, with TRBD2 identical over 10 bases. V lost 7 bases, J lost 8 bases, and 14 bases stayed unmatched. This CDR3 comprises 16 residues. Germline V gene lookup returns CDR1 SGHVS and CDR2 FNYEAQ. The CDR3 DNA sequence: TGTGCCAGCAACAGCAACCCTAGCGGGAGTCCGGATGAGCAGTTCTTC. Translated, it gives CASNSNPSGSPDEQFF.

The chain uses TRBV4-2 and TRBJ1-1, with D maybe TRBD1 (6 bases). The germline V and J ends were trimmed by 4 bases and 3 bases, with 12 bases remaining between them. Germline V CDR1 and CDR2: LGHNA, YNFKEQ. This CDR3 contains 14 residues. The CDR3 sequence is CASSPTGVYTEAFF. The CDR3 nucleotides read TGTGCCAGCAGCCCGACAGGTGTGTACACTGAAGCTTTCTTT.